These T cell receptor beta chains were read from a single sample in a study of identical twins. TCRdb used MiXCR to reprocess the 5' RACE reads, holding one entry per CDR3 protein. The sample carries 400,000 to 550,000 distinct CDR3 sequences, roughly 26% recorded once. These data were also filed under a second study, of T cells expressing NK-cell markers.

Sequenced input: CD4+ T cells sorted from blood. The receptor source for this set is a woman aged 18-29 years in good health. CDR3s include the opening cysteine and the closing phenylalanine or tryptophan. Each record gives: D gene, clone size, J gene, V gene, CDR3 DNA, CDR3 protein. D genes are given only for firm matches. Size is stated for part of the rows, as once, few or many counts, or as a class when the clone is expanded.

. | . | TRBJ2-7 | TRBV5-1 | TGCGCCAGCAGCTTTTTGGGGAGCTCCTACGAGCAGTACTTC | CASSFLGSSYEQYF
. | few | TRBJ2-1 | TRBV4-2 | TGTGCCAGCAGCAGGGCGGGTACAGGAAATGAGCAGTTCTTC | CASSRAGTGNEQFF
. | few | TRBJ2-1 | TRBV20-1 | TGCAGTGCTAGAGATCGCGCCCAGTTCTTC | CSARDRAQFF
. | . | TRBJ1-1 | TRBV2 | TGTGCCAGCAGTGAAGGGGCAGTGAACACTGAACCTTTCTTT | CASSEGAVNTEPFF
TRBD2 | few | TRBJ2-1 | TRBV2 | TGTGCCAGCACAGCGGGACTAGCGGGAATTGAGCAGTTCTTC | CASTAGLAGIEQFF
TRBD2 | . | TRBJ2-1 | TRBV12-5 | TGTGCTAGTGGTTCTGTCTCTAGCGGGAATCCCATCTATGAGCAGTTCTTC | CASGSVSSGNPIYEQFF
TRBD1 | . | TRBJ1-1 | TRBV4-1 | TGCGCCAGCAGCCGGCGACAGGGCTTTGGGATGAACACTGAAGCTTTCTTT | CASSRRQGFGMNTEAFF
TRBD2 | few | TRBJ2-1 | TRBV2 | TGTGCCAGCAGTCCACCGAGGACTAGCAGCATGCAGTTCTTC | CASSPPRTSSMQFF
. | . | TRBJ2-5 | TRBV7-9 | TGTGCCAGCAGCCCCCAGGGTATTGGGGAGACCCAGTACTTC | CASSPQGIGETQYF
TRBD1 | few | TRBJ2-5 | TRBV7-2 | TGTGCCAGCAGCCGAGGGGGCGGTCTTATGGAGACCCAGTACTTC | CASSRGGGLMETQYF
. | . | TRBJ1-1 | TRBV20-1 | TGCAGTGCTAAGGTGAACACTGAAGCTTTCTTT | CSAKVNTEAFF
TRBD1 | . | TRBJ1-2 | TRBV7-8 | TGTGCCAGCAGCCCGATACCCTTTGGAGGGGGCAGTGAGGGCTACACCTTC | CASSPIPFGGGSEGYTF
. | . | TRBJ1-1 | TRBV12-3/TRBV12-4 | TGTGCCAGCAGTTTCTGGGGTCGTTTCTCTGAAGCTTTCTTT | CASSFWGRFSEAFF
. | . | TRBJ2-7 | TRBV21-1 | TGTGCCAGCACGACAGACGTCCGGGAGCCATACGAGCAGTACTTC | CASTTDVREPYEQYF
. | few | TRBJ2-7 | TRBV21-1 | TGTGCCAGCGGTCAAGCGGGACTGCCGATGGGCTACTACGAGCAGTACTTC | CASGQAGLPMGYYEQYF